This is a list of T cell receptor beta chains from one sample in a study of blood T cell repertoires in COVID-19. The protocol was immunoSEQ multiplex PCR, while the TCRdb copy is restricted to in-frame clones and leaves out a portion. This repertoire shows a few hundred thousand clones, 80% to 95% found once; its top ten account for over 0.7%. Specimen: PBMCs or T cells enriched from blood (not recorded which). The origin of the receptors is a woman in her thirties or forties who had been exposed to COVID-19. The CDR3 runs from the conserved cysteine through the conserved F or W. The D gene is left open where the match is weak. Clone size is given for some rows only: seen once, a few or many times, or a class if the clone is expanded.

D gene	clone size	J gene	V gene	CDR3 protein	CDR3 DNA
TRBD2	NA	TRBJ2-1	TRBV5-8	CASSFRLAGGLSYNEQFF	TGTGCCAGCAGCTTCAGGCTAGCGGGGGGGTTATCCTACAATGAGCAGTTCTTC
TRBD2	NA	TRBJ2-1	TRBV5-5	CASSLILAGGPLFSNEQFF	TGTGCCAGCAGCCTGATACTAGCGGGGGGACCCTTATTCTCTAATGAGCAGTTCTTC
TRBD1	NA	TRBJ1-1	TRBV5-1	CASSFDPYGQANTEAFF	TGCGCCAGCAGCTTTGATCCCTACGGACAGGCGAACACTGAAGCTTTCTTT
TRBD1	NA	TRBJ2-7	TRBV19	CASSLGGHYEQYF	TGTGCCAGTAGCCTAGGGGGCCACTACGAGCAGTACTTC
TRBD1	once	TRBJ2-1	TRBV6-2/TRBV6-3	CASSRQGNEQFF	TGTGCCAGCAGTCGACAGGGGAATGAGCAGTTCTTC
TRBD2	NA	TRBJ2-1	TRBV7-9	CASIISGSSYNEQFF	TGTGCCAGCATCATTAGCGGGAGCTCCTACAATGAGCAGTTCTTC
NA	NA	TRBJ2-1	TRBV7-9	CASSFSGTYSYNEQFF	TGTGCCAGCAGCTTTTCCGGGACATACTCCTACAATGAGCAGTTCTTC
NA	NA	TRBJ2-1	TRBV12-3/TRBV12-4	CASGLLGNEQFF	TGTGCCAGCGGGCTGCTGGGCAATGAGCAGTTCTTC
NA	NA	TRBJ1-1	TRBV11-2	CASSLAQGGFEAFF	TGTGCCAGCAGCTTAGCACAGGGAGGGTTTGAAGCTTTCTTT
TRBD1	NA	TRBJ1-1	TRBV24-1	CATSDATGKAFF	TGTGCCACCAGTGATGCGACAGGGAAAGCTTTCTTT
TRBD2	NA	TRBJ2-1	TRBV4-3	CASSQGSLAGGRLGNEQFF	TGCGCCAGCAGCCAAGGTTCACTAGCGGGAGGACGTTTGGGCAATGAGCAGTTCTTC
TRBD2	few	TRBJ2-1	TRBV30	CAWETEGTSGRPHEQFF	TGTGCCTGGGAGACCGAAGGGACTAGCGGGAGACCCCATGAGCAGTTCTTC
NA	NA	TRBJ1-6	TRBV7-9	CASSPRQENSPLHF	TGTGCCAGCAGCCCACGACAGGAGAACTCACCCCTCCACTTT
TRBD1	NA	TRBJ1-5	TRBV2	CASSEGATGAQPQHF	TGTGCCAGCAGTGAAGGAGCCACAGGGGCTCAGCCCCAGCATTTT
NA	NA	TRBJ1-5	TRBV28	CASSTVPNSNQPQHF	TGTGCCAGCAGCACAGTTCCGAATAGCAATCAGCCCCAGCATTTT
NA	NA	TRBJ1-1	TRBV14	CASSHRGVSSTEAFF	TGTGCCAGCAGCCACCGCGGGGTCTCGTCAACTGAAGCTTTCTTT
TRBD1	NA	TRBJ2-7	TRBV3-1/TRBV3-2	CASSSGQGNHEQYF	TGTGCCAGCAGCTCGGGACAGGGAAACCACGAGCAGTACTTC
TRBD2	once	TRBJ2-3	TRBV10-3	CASSGGAIDTQYF	TGTGCCAGTAGCGGGGGGGCCATTGATACGCAGTATTTT
NA	NA	TRBJ1-1	TRBV11-3	CASSLEGEGGTSAFF	TGTGCCAGCAGCTTAGAGGGTGAGGGGGGGACGTCGGCTTTCTTT
NA	NA	TRBJ1-5	TRBV5-1	CASSLEAGDQPQHF	TGCGCCAGCAGCTTGGAGGCAGGCGATCAGCCCCAGCATTTT
NA	NA	TRBJ1-2	TRBV2	CASRDSGNYGYTF	TGTGCCAGCAGGGACAGCGGCAACTATGGCTACACCTTC
TRBD1	NA	TRBJ1-2	TRBV18	CASSRTHGDSGYTF	TGTGCCAGCTCTCGGACGCACGGGGACAGCGGCTACACCTTC
TRBD1	NA	TRBJ1-2	TRBV6-2/TRBV6-3	CASSYSRTGDHYGYTF	TGTGCCAGCAGTTACTCGCGTACAGGGGATCACTATGGCTACACCTTC
TRBD2	NA	TRBJ2-1	TRBV7-2	CASSLSVSSGTYNEQFF	TGTGCCAGCAGCTTATCAGTCTCTAGCGGGACCTACAATGAGCAGTTCTTC
TRBD1	NA	TRBJ1-1	TRBV5-6	CASSFLGQVNTEAFF	TGTGCCAGCAGCTTTCTCGGACAGGTCAACACTGAAGCTTTCTTT
TRBD2	NA	TRBJ2-7	TRBV2	CASSESGGGEQYF	TGTGCCAGCAGTGAGAGCGGGGGAGGAGAGCAGTACTTC
NA	NA	TRBJ1-5	TRBV10-2	CASSERAPAGPQHF	TGCGCCAGCAGTGAGAGGGCCCCGGCGGGGCCCCAGCATTTT
NA	NA	TRBJ1-1	TRBV10-3	CATQGNTEAFF	TGTGCCACACAGGGGAACACTGAAGCTTTCTTT
TRBD1	NA	TRBJ2-2	TRBV5-1	CASSLIDRDTGELFF	TGCGCCAGCAGCTTAATTGACAGGGACACCGGGGAGCTGTTTTTT
NA	NA	TRBJ1-2	TRBV11-2	CASSSGTYGYTF	TGTGCCAGCAGCAGCGGAACCTATGGCTACACCTTC
NA	NA	TRBJ1-5	TRBV13	CASSRQGKNQPQHF	TGTGCCAGCAGCCGGCAGGGGAAAAATCAGCCCCAGCATTTT
NA	NA	TRBJ1-2	TRBV2	CASRETGTASYGYTF	TGTGCCAGCAGGGAGACAGGTACTGCTAGCTATGGCTACACCTTC
NA	NA	TRBJ1-1	TRBV29-1	CSVDVPGPATEAFF	TGCAGCGTTGACGTTCCAGGGCCGGCCACTGAAGCTTTCTTT
TRBD1	NA	TRBJ2-5	TRBV10-1	CASSGDSPERETQYF	TGCGCCAGCAGTGGGGACAGCCCCGAGAGAGAGACCCAGTACTTC
NA	NA	TRBJ2-2	TRBV19	CASSIDRAGRTGELFF	TGTGCCAGTAGTATAGATCGTGCGGGGCGCACCGGGGAGCTGTTTTTT